The T cell receptor (beta chain) under discussion was sequenced for a study of PD-1 blockade in classical Hodgkin lymphoma. Background on the study: Patients were treated with nivolumab at 3 mg/kg, and this was given intravenously every 2 weeks.

Study observations and caveats: Diminished baseline TCR diversity has been reported in newly diagnosed patients relative to healthy donors.

Germline trimming cut 5 bases from V and 2 bases from J; bases unmatched to any gene: 14. This CDR3 region has 19 residues. Germline V gene lookup returns CDR1 SEHNR and CDR2 FQNEAQ (reference sequence). Notes on this clone: The antigen is unknown.

Produced via immunoSEQ multiplex PCR; TCRdb's table is partial and in-frame only. The profile shows some 58,000 clones, 90% to 95% of them singletons. As for time point: cycle 4 day 1 (C4D1), after about 6 weeks of nivolumab. All patients experienced relapse after autologous stem cell transplantation, and brentuximab vedotin exposure was variable. The TCR sequence derives from a human donor with classical Hodgkin lymphoma. The sample here was peripheral blood mononuclear cells (PBMCs), taken before the fourth cycle of nivolumab. J is TRBJ2-7 and V is TRBV7-9, with TRBD2 matching over 14 bases. CDR3 amino acids: CASSPPAGTSGRHTYEQYF. CDR3 bases: TGTGCCAGCAGCCCCCCCGCCGGGACTAGCGGGAGACATACCTACGAGCAGTACTTC.